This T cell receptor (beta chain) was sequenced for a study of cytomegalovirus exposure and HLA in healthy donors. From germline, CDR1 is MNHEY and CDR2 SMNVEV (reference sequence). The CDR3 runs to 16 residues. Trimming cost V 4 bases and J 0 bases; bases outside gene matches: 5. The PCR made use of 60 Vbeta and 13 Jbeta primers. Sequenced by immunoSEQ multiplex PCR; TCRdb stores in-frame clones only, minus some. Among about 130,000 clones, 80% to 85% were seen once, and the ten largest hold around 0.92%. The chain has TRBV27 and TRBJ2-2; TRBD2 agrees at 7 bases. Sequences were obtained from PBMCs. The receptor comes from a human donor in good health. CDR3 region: CASSSPAGTNTGELFF. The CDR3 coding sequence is TGTGCCAGCAGTTCACCAGCGGGGACGAACACCGGGGAGCTGTTTTTT.